The sequence of this TCR beta chain was determined in a study of T cells after yellow fever vaccination (dated 2019 in TCRdb). Context from the whole study: The SMART-Seq v4 Ultra Low Input RNA kit was used to prepare libraries from fractions with low cell numbers. To track T-cell clones before and after primary and booster YFV17D yellow fever vaccination, bulk TCR alpha and beta repertoires were sequenced longitudinally. Two healthy male donors made up the cohort, one aged 18 to 29 years and the other aged 30 to 39 years. Blood was collected at multiple timepoints before and after primary and secondary immunization, and bulk PBMC replicates and cell subsets were isolated.

The research as a whole found: The secondary T-cell response was found to be weaker but faster than the primary response, with a peak reached on day 5 rather than on day 15. Because abundant contaminating clonotypes from the bulk population could be contained in FACS-sorted repertoires, computational filtering was required. After the booster, most of the clones that had expanded following primary vaccination were detected again (almost 98% of CD4 and roughly 90% of CD8), which suggests that memory was broadly maintained. The study included only a couple of donors, which limits how far the findings can be generalized. A small share of clonotypes occurred in both CD4 and CD8 compartments, likely arising from convergent recombination.

Explained via the paper, the treatment or condition label denotes: live attenuated yellow fever vaccine strain. At each blood-draw timepoint, two biological replicates of bulk PBMCs were collected. A standard Ficoll-Paque protocol was used to isolate PBMCs from peripheral blood. TriZol was used to extract RNA from bulk PBMCs, CD4 and CD8 fractions, and dextramer-positive and dextramer-negative fractions. This clonotype was counted many times. The target of this receptor is not known. No much larger clone exists at a distance of one base, and base qualities are not known. The germline V gene provides CDR1 MGHRA and CDR2 YSYEKL. There are 13 amino acids in the CDR3, from cysteine to phenylalanine inclusive. The DNA shown is the 39-base CDR3, in frame from base 1. The V and J ends are trimmed by 3 bases and 6 bases, leaving 9 bases between them. Instrument used: Illumina NovaSeq 6000. TCR cDNA was made using 5'RACE template switching, a step that added a universal primer site and unique molecular identifiers. cDNA synthesis was primed from both the TCR alpha and TCR beta constant segments. Library amplification involved two PCR steps, and the second step added sample barcodes and sequencing adapters. Libraries were sequenced on Illumina HiSeq 2500 (2x100 bp) or NovaSeq (2x150 bp). The paper's processing steps were these. MIGEC handled demultiplexing of reads and collapsing into UMI consensus sequences, while MiXCR performed V(D)J alignment. Vaccine-responding clonotypes were defined with edgeR using replicate PBMC samples, requiring FDR below 0.01 and a log2 fold change above 5 up to day 15. Each bulk clonotype received a CD4 or CD8 identity based on whether the sequenced CD4 or CD8 repertoire contained that clonotype at higher abundance. TCRdb passed the public sequencing reads through fastp at Q25 and MiXCR, retaining productive beta sequences. Rows are unified per CDR3 protein, each entry keeping the most common DNA and genes. These V and J calls rely on TCRdb rather than the paper's analysis. The sample records about 240,000 distinct CDR3 sequences, over 3% of which are singletons. Over 15% of the sample belongs to the ten largest clones.

Here the sequenced sample was PBMCs, taken 15 days after the yellow fever booster vaccination. The receptor's source is a young man who received the YFV17D yellow fever vaccine. This sequence uses TRBV4-1 and TRBJ2-1; the best D guess is TRBD2, with 5 bases matching. The sequence in DNA is TGCGCCAGCAGCCACGAAGAGGGCAATGAGCAGTTCTTC. Its translation reads: CASSHEEGNEQFF.